Each of the 5 T cell receptor beta chains below was sequenced from the same sample in a study of cytomegalovirus exposure and HLA in healthy donors. PCR involved 60 Vbeta and 13 Jbeta primers. Generated by immunoSEQ multiplex PCR, the TCRdb table keeps only in-frame clones and is missing some. The sample lists over 100,000 clones, roughly 83% occurring once. The sample was PBMCs. The source of these receptors is a young woman in good health and CMV-seropositive.

This clone was counted only a few times. In the same sample, other DNA sequences code for this CDR3. The chain links TRBV19 to TRBJ1-5, with a tentative D call TRBD1 (5 bases). There are 15 residues in the CDR3. The ends were cut back, 2 bases at V and 4 bases at J, with 12 bases in the middle. Looked up from germline, CDR1 is LNHDA and CDR2 is SQIVND (reference sequence). The DNA for the CDR3 is TGTGCCAGTAGTATATCCACCGGGGGTAATCAGCCCCAGCATTTT. Translated: CASSISTGGNQPQHF.

The chain links TRBV5-6 to TRBJ1-2; D is perhaps TRBD1 (6 bases). The germline gives CDR1 SGHDT, CDR2 YYEEEE. V lost 3 bases and J 4 bases, leaving 10 bases between the germline ends. CDR3 length equals 13 residues. The CDR3: CASSWTDSYGYTF. For the CDR3, the DNA is TGTGCCAGCAGCTGGACAGACAGCTATGGCTACACCTTC.

The DNA of the CDR3 is TGCGCCAGCAGCCAAGGTTCGGCGGAGAACAATGAGCAGTTCTTC. Amino acid sequence: CASSQGSAENNEQFF. This rearrangement joins TRBV4-1 to TRBJ2-1; D gene unclear. The CDR3 runs 15 residues. V was clipped by 1 base and J by 5 bases, with 12 bases between them. Looked up from germline, CDR1 is MGHRA and CDR2 is YSYEKL.

The chain employs TRBV15 and TRBJ2-3, with 7 bases aligning to TRBD2. After removal of 1 base from V and 5 bases from J, the junction contained 9 bases not matched to a gene. Germline CDR1 reads LNHNV; CDR2 reads YYDKDF (reference sequence). The CDR3 runs 16 residues. The CDR3 protein is CATSRGLAPPKDTQYF. As DNA, the CDR3 is TGTGCCACCAGCAGAGGACTAGCCCCTCCAAAAGATACGCAGTATTTT.

The chain employs TRBV29-1 and TRBJ2-2; TRBD2 matches 7 bases. Germline loops: CDR1 SQVTM, CDR2 ANQGSEA. Unmatched junction bases numbered 10, after V lost 2 bases and J lost 1 base. CDR3 length: 17 residues. The CDR3 sequence is CSVEPYRRGRNTGELFF. As DNA, the CDR3 is TGCAGCGTTGAACCTTATAGGCGGGGGAGGAACACCGGGGAGCTGTTTTTT.